This T cell receptor (beta chain) derives from a study of cytomegalovirus exposure and HLA in healthy donors. Study-wide context: Of several hundred genotyped donors, approximately 84% clustered with self-reported Caucasian donors.

The CDR3 sequence is 13 residues long. Deletions cut 4 bases from V and 3 bases from J, with 11 bases between. Germline CDR1 is SGHDT and CDR2 is YYEEEE. The PCR had 60 Vbeta and 13 Jbeta primers. Generated by immunoSEQ multiplex PCR, the TCRdb table keeps only in-frame clones and is missing some. Of around 230,000 clones detected, about 88% appear once; the ten largest clones hold 0.2% to 0.3%. The receptor's source is a girl aged 2 to 9 in good health and CMV-seronegative. The sample consisted of PBMCs. This chain connects TRBV5-6 to TRBJ2-7, with a tentative D call TRBD2 (6 bases). The CDR3 region is CASSPRDFYEQYF. CDR3 sequence (DNA): TGTGCCAGCAGCCCCCGGGACTTCTACGAGCAGTACTTC.